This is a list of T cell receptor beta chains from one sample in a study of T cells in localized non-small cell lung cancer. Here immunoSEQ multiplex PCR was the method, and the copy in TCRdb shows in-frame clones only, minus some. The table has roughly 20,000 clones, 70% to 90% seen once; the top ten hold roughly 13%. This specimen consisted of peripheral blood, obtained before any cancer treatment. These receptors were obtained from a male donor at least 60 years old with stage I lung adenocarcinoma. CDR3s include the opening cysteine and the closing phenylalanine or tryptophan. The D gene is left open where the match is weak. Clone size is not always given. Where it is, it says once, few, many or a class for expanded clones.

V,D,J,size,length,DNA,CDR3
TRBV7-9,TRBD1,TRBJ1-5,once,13,TGTGCCAGCAGCAAAGACAGGGGGCAGCCCCAGCATTTT,CASSKDRGQPQHF
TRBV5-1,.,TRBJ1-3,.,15,TGCGCCAGCAGCTTTGACTTGGGCTCGGGAAACACCATATATTTT,CASSFDLGSGNTIYF
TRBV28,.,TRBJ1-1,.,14,TGTGCCAGCCTAACGGAGCTACTGAACACTGAAGCTTTCTTT,CASLTELLNTEAFF
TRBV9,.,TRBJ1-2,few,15,TGTGCCAGCAGCGCCGTTCCCAACGGGATCTATGGCTACACCTTC,CASSAVPNGIYGYTF
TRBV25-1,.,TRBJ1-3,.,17,TGTGCCAGCAGTGAATTCAGAGGCCGGGGCTCTGGAAACACCATATATTTT,CASSEFRGRGSGNTIYF
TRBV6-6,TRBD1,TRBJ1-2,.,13,TGTGCCAGCGGGACAGAGGATGGCTATGGCTACACCTTC,CASGTEDGYGYTF
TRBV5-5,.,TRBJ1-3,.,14,TGTGCCAGCAGCTTGCTCCACTCTGGAAACACCATATATTTT,CASSLLHSGNTIYF
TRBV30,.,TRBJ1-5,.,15,TGTGCCTGGAGGTCCAGGGGAGGAAGGAATCAGCCCCAGCATTTT,CAWRSRGGRNQPQHF
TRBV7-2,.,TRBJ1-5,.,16,TGTGCCAGCAGCTTAAACGCGGGGGCCGTAATCACGGCCCAGCATTTT,CASSLNAGAVITAQHF
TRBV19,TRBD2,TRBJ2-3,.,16,TGTGCCAGTAGTCCGAAAGGGACTAGCGGGAGAGATACGCAGTATTTT,CASSPKGTSGRDTQYF
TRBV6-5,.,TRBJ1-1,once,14,TGTGCCAGCAGTTACGATGGGGCGAACACTGAAGCTTTCTTT,CASSYDGANTEAFF
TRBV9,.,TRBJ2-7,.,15,TGTGCCAGCAGCGTAGGGCAGGGCAGAGCCTACGAGCAGTACTTC,CASSVGQGRAYEQYF
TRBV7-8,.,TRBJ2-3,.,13,TGTGCCAGCAGCTTATACACCACAGATACGCAGTATTTT,CASSLYTTDTQYF
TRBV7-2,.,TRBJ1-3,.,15,TGTGCCAGCAGCTTAGTGGGAGGGAGTGGAAACACCATATATTTT,CASSLVGGSGNTIYF
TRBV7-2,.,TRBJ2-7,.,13,TGTGCCAGTGGCCGGGACTTTCCCTACGAGCAGTACTTC,CASGRDFPYEQYF
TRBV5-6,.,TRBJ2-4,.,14,TGTGCCAGCAGCCCCCCGGGGGCCAAAAACATTCAGTACTTC,CASSPPGAKNIQYF
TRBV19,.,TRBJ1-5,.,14,TGTGCCAGTAGTATTCGGGAGGCGGCTCAGCCCCAGCATTTT,CASSIREAAQPQHF
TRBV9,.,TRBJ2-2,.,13,TGTGCCAGCACCAGCGCGAACACCGGGGAGCTGTTTTTT,CASTSANTGELFF
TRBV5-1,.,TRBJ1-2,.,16,TGCGCCAGCAGCTTGGTTTACGGGACCGAGAACTATGGCTACACCTTC,CASSLVYGTENYGYTF
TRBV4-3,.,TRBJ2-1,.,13,TGCGCCAGCAGCGAAGGGAGGGGGAATGAGCAGTTCTTC,CASSEGRGNEQFF
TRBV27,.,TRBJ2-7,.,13,TGTGCCAGCAGTGCCGACTATGCCTACGAGCAGTACTTC,CASSADYAYEQYF
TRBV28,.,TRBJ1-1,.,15,TGTGCCAGCACCTTGGGGGGGGTCCTGAACACTGAAGCTTTCTTT,CASTLGGVLNTEAFF
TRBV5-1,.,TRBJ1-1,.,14,TGCGCCAGCAGCTTGTTACAGGGAGCCACTGAAGCTTTCTTT,CASSLLQGATEAFF
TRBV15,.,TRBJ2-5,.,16,TGTGCCACCAGCAGAGATAGATCGGGGGCCCAAGAGACCCAGTACTTC,CATSRDRSGAQETQYF